These 13 T cell receptor beta chains were all obtained from the same sample, sequenced in a study of T cell responses to AZD1222 COVID-19 vaccine. The method was immunoSEQ multiplex PCR; TCRdb's version includes in-frame clones alone and lacks a portion of them. This table has nearly 95,000 clones, 80% to 90% appearing once. The sequences come from peripheral blood, collected 28 days after the second AZD1222 dose. These receptors all stem from an adult who received the AZD1222 COVID-19 vaccine.

Notes on this clone: Within the sample, other DNA sequences also encode this same CDR3. This chain connects TRBV6-5 to TRBJ2-7; TRBD2 might be the D (5 bases). The CDR3 spans 15 residues. CDR1 is MNHEY, CDR2 SVGAGI, per germline. Trimming took off 0 bases at V and 5 bases at J, with 14 bases between the two ends. The CDR3 spells CASSYSGRPGNEQYF. DNA for the CDR3: TGTGCCAGCAGTTACTCGGGTAGGCCCGGGAACGAGCAGTACTTC.

V and J are TRBV6-2 or TRBV6-3 and TRBJ1-5; maybe TRBD1 (6 bases). Trimming took 2 bases from V and 1 from J, leaving 15 bases between them. From germline, CDR1 is MNHEY and CDR2 SVGEGT. This CDR3 contains 17 residues. The CDR3 is CASSYGLGGVSNQPQHF. For the CDR3, the DNA is TGTGCCAGCAGTTACGGGTTGGGGGGCGTCAGCAATCAGCCCCAGCATTTT.

This chain links TRBV5-8 with TRBJ1-6; TRBD1 aligns across 7 bases. The germline gives CDR1 SGHTS, CDR2 YDEGEE. V gave up 4 bases and J gave up 7 bases; unmatched junction bases: 5. The CDR3 sequence is 14 residues long. The CDR3 region has the DNA TGTGCCAGCAGCCCGGGGACAGCCAATTCACCCCTCCACTTT. This translates into CASSPGTANSPLHF.

This clone was picked up one time. The DNA of the CDR3 is TGTGCCACCAGTGACCGGGTCCGCAATGAGCAGTTCTTC. Protein sequence: CATSDRVRNEQFF. The gene calls are TRBV24-1 and TRBJ2-1, with no clear D. Germline CDR1 KGHDR, CDR2 SFDVKD. CDR3 size: 13 residues. The germline V and J ends were trimmed by 4 bases and 6 bases, with 9 bases remaining between them.

The CDR3 sequence: CASSDNIGGGNTEAFF. The CDR3 coding sequence is TGTGCCAGCAGTGACAATATTGGGGGCGGCAACACTGAAGCTTTCTTT. V and J are TRBV6-1 and TRBJ1-1; the D gene is possibly TRBD1 (6 bases). The CDR3 is made up of 16 amino acids. The V end lost 3 bases, the J end lost 2 bases, and 16 bases lay between the germline ends. Germline V CDR1 and CDR2: MNHNS, SASEGT.

The rearrangement uses TRBV12-3 or TRBV12-4 and TRBJ2-7; the D is unclear. Trimming removed 9 bases from V and 0 bases from J, with 12 bases in between. The CDR3 consists of 13 residues. In DNA, the CDR3 is TGTGCCAGTGGGGTCGCCCTCTCCTACGAGCAGTACTTC. Translating gives CASGVALSYEQYF.

This clone appeared a single time. The rearrangement joins TRBV18 to TRBJ1-1; the D is unclear. Trimming cost V 0 bases and J 7 bases, with 12 bases left between them. The CDR3 runs 14 residues. Germline assignment: CDR1 KGHSH and CDR2 LQKENI. The CDR3 spells CASSPPATALEAFF. In DNA form, the CDR3 reads TGTGCCAGCTCACCACCGGCCACAGCCCTTGAAGCTTTCTTT.

CDR3 amino acids: CAWSPHQSRYTF. The CDR3 DNA follows: TGTGCCTGGAGCCCACATCAGTCGCGCTACACCTTC. This chain connects TRBV30 to TRBJ1-2; no reliable D call. Germline CDR1 is GTSNPN and CDR2 is SVGIG (reference sequence). V was cut by 3 bases and J by 9 bases, with 14 bases left in between. The length of the CDR3 is 12 residues.

The V and J genes are TRBV27 and TRBJ1-6; unclear D gene. Trimming stripped 3 bases from V and 9 bases from J, with 6 bases between. This CDR3 comprises 12 residues. Germline CDR1 is MNHEY and CDR2 is SMNVEV (reference sequence). The CDR3 sequence is CASSLRSSPLHF. CDR3 in DNA: TGTGCCAGCAGTTTGAGAAGTTCACCCCTCCACTTT.

V and J are TRBV9 and TRBJ1-6; D is unresolved. V was clipped by 7 bases and J by 5 bases, with 10 bases between them. This CDR3 comprises 13 residues. The germline CDR1 and CDR2 sequences are SGDLS and YYNGEE. CDR3 amino acids: CASRRDNNSPLHF. CDR3 coding DNA: TGTGCCAGCCGGAGGGATAATAATTCACCCCTCCACTTT.

This rearrangement joins TRBV6-6 to TRBJ1-5, with 8 bases fitting TRBD1. The germline gives CDR1 MNHNY, CDR2 SVGAGI (reference sequence). J gave up 6 bases and V 5 bases, and 18 bases lay outside the gene matches. The CDR3 is made up of 18 amino acids. CDR3 sequence (DNA): TGTGCCAGCAGTCGAGGCGCAGGGGGCCCCGGGGCACGTCAGCCCCAGCATTTT. It translates to CASSRGAGGPGARQPQHF.

The chain links TRBV24-1 to TRBJ2-7, with 8 bases lining up with TRBD1. The germline V gene encodes CDR1 KGHDR and CDR2 SFDVKD. With 4 bases clipped from V and 4 bases from J, the junction kept 17 bases outside the gene matches. The CDR3 loop spans 18 amino acids. In DNA form, the CDR3 reads TGTGCCACCAGTGACCCTCCGTTGGACAGGGCCACCGATTACGAGCAGTACTTC. Protein sequence: CATSDPPLDRATDYEQYF.

The chain combines TRBV27 with TRBJ1-6; D gene ambiguous. Germline V gene lookup returns CDR1 MNHEY and CDR2 SMNVEV (reference sequence). The CDR3 sequence is 15 residues long. Trimming pared 7 bases from V and 0 bases from J, leaving 10 bases between. The CDR3 is CASTSGSSYNSPLHF. CDR3 coding DNA: TGTGCCAGCACCTCGGGGAGCTCCTATAATTCACCCCTCCACTTT.